This T cell receptor beta chain originates from a study of spatial heterogeneity in lung cancer. About the research overall: On average, each unique TCR and UMI combination appeared more than ten times in raw reads.

The V end was cut by 3 bases, the J end by 1 base, with 13 bases between. There are 15 residues in the CDR3. CDR1 SGDLS and CDR2 YYNGEE come from the germline V gene. TCRdb analysed the 5' RACE reads with MiXCR anew, one entry per CDR3 protein. Among 35,000 or so distinct CDR3 sequences listed, less than 5.5% were seen once. This clonotype was detected only a few times. Time point in this sample: sample taken at primary tumor resection. Unsorted samples of tumor, nontumor lung or frozen PBMC had their whole RNA sequenced. The donors were 55 to 85 patients with non-small cell lung cancer that was early-stage and untreated.

The V and J genes are TRBV9 and TRBJ1-1; no definite D call. The receptor comes from a female donor with early-stage non-small cell lung cancer. The specimen was PBMCs, collected at surgery. The CDR3 loop reads CASSAGPAGNTEAFF. Here the CDR3 DNA reads TGTGCCAGCAGCGCCGGGCCTGCGGGGAACACTGAAGCTTTCTTT.